These 10 T cell receptor beta chains were sequenced from one sample in a study of response to subunit inactivated influenza vaccine. TCRdb recomputed calls from the RT-PCR reads with MiXCR, one row per CDR3 protein. The data show about 520,000 distinct CDR3 sequences, with approximately 9.9% seen just once and 9.5% to 15% held by the top ten. Sequencing was performed on PBMCs from blood, taken 45 days after vaccination. The receptor set was obtained from a man aged 50 to 60 who received an inactivated influenza vaccine.

This clonotype was seen only a few times. The V gene is TRBV11-2, the J gene TRBJ2-5; D may be TRBD2 (6 bases). Germline CDR1 reads SGHAT; CDR2 reads FQNNGV. The length of the CDR3 is 14 residues. The V gene lost 4 bases and the J gene lost 4 bases, with 13 bases spanning the gap. CDR3 in amino acids: CASSSGLEGETQYF. The CDR3, as DNA: TGTGCCAGCAGCTCAGGACTGGAGGGAGAGACCCAGTACTTC.

The rearrangement uses TRBV6-5 and TRBJ1-1, with TRBD1 identical over 7 bases. Germline V CDR1 and CDR2: MNHEY, SVGAGI. The CDR3 totals 13 residues. Losses at the gene ends were 2 bases for V and 4 bases for J; bases not matched to a gene: 1. The CDR3 reads CASSYRGLTEAFF. CDR3 DNA sequence: TGTGCCAGCAGTTACAGGGGGCTCACTGAAGCTTTCTTT.

A few counts support this clonotype. J is TRBJ2-1 and V is TRBV11-2, with D uncertain. The CDR3 consists of 19 residues. V dropped 5 bases and J dropped 0 bases, with 23 bases sitting between them. Germline V gene data show CDR1 as SGHAT and CDR2 as FQNNGV. The CDR3 sequence is CASSHGVAWPSSSYNEQFF. DNA for the CDR3: TGTGCCAGCAGCCATGGGGTGGCCTGGCCCTCAAGCTCCTACAATGAGCAGTTCTTC.

A few counts support this clonotype. The chain is built from TRBV5-5 and TRBJ2-3; a possible D gene is TRBD1 (6 bases). V was shortened by 3 bases and J by 0 bases, with 20 bases between the two germline ends. Germline V gives CDR1 SGHKS, CDR2 YYEKEE (reference sequence). The CDR3 is 18 residues long. The CDR3 DNA is TGTGCCAGCAGCTGGGGCCCGGGACACCATTCTAGCACAGATACGCAGTATTTT. It specifies CASSWGPGHHSSTDTQYF.

This clonotype was seen a handful of times. This sequence joins TRBV5-1 and TRBJ2-1; a possible D gene is TRBD2 (6 bases). CDR3 length: 14 residues. V was trimmed by 4 bases and J by 7 bases, leaving 15 bases between them. CDR1 is SGHRS, CDR2 YFSETQ, per germline. CDR3 loop: CASSLETRGNEQFF. The CDR3 DNA follows: TGCGCCAGCAGCCTAGAGACTCGGGGGAATGAGCAGTTCTTC.

The chain recombines TRBV11-2 with TRBJ2-7, with 7 bases fitting TRBD1. J was trimmed by 4 bases and V by 5 bases; bases with no gene match: 8. This CDR3 spans 14 amino acids. Germline lookup yields CDR1 SGHAT and CDR2 FQNNGV. CDR3 DNA sequence: TGTGCCAGCAGCGTAAAAGACAGGGAGTACGAGCAGTACTTC. As protein: CASSVKDREYEQYF.

There are a few counts of this clonotype. The chain carries TRBV3-1 and TRBJ1-1; no reliable D call. The CDR3 loop spans 14 amino acids. The ends were cut back, 1 base at V and 1 base at J, with 7 bases in the middle. In germline, CDR1 is LGHDT, CDR2 YNNKEL (reference sequence). The CDR3 sequence: CASSQVWGNTEAFF. For the CDR3, the DNA is TGTGCCAGCAGCCAAGTATGGGGGAACACTGAAGCTTTCTTT.

The chain combines TRBV10-3 with TRBJ2-7; unclear D gene. CDR3 length: 16 residues. The germline CDR1 and CDR2 sequences are ENHRY and SYGVKD. Trimming left V 0 bases short and J 7 bases short, with 19 bases between. The CDR3 DNA reads TGTGCCATCAGTGAGTCTGGCCAGGCGAATCTACGGGAGCAGTACTTC. This codes for CAISESGQANLREQYF.

J is TRBJ2-7 and V is TRBV15; 8 nucleotides agree with TRBD2. V lost 5 bases to trimming and J lost 7 bases; unmatched junction nucleotides: 7. The germline gives CDR1 LNHNV, CDR2 YYDKDF (reference sequence). This CDR3 region has 13 residues. This CDR3 is CATSARGGGEQYF. CDR3 bases: TGTGCCACCAGCGCAAGGGGCGGGGGGGAGCAGTACTTC.

The chain combines TRBV5-1 with TRBJ2-3; possibly TRBD1 for D (6 bases). Germline V lookup: CDR1 SGHRS, CDR2 YFSETQ. V dropped 4 bases and J dropped 1 base, with 22 bases sitting between them. The CDR3 consists of 18 residues. The CDR3 bases are TGCGCCAGCAGCGGGGGCTACGCCGGGACCTTGCGCACAGATACGCAGTATTTT. Translating gives CASSGGYAGTLRTDTQYF.